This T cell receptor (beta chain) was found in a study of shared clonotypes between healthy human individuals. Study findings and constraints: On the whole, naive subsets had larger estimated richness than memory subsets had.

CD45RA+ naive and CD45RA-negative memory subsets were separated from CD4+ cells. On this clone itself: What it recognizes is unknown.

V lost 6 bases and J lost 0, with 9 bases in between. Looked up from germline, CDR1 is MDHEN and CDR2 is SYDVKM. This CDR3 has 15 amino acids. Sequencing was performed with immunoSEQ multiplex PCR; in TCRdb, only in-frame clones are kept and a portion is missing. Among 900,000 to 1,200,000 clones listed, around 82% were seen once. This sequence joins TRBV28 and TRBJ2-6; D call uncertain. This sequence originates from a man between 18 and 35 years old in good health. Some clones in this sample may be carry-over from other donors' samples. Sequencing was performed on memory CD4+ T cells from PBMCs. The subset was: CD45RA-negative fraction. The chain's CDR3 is CASSTSTSGANVLTF. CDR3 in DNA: TGTGCCAGCAGCACATCAACCTCTGGGGCCAACGTCCTGACTTTC.